The rows below give T cell receptor beta chains drawn from one sample of a study of identifying expanded T cells in peripheral blood. Profiled with immunoSEQ multiplex PCR; TCRdb holds only in-frame clones, not every one. Of roughly 81,000 clones listed, roughly 84% are singletons. The sequencing sample was made of blood. The receptors shown here come from a person aged 18-69 years in good health. Both conserved end residues are part of each CDR3. D genes are given only for firm matches. Size is omitted from some rows. Given values are once, few, many or a class for expanded clones.

TRBJ2-7,TRBV6-5,TRBD2,NA,TGTGCCAGCAGCCTGGACTCCGGGGGGTACGAGCAGTACTTC,CASSLDSGGYEQYF
TRBJ2-7,TRBV9,TRBD1,NA,TGTGCCAGCAGCGAGGGACAGGAGTACGAGCAGTACTTC,CASSEGQEYEQYF
TRBJ1-2,TRBV30,TRBD1,NA,TGTGCCTGGAGTACAGGGGGTTATGGCTACACCTTC,CAWSTGGYGYTF
TRBJ1-4,TRBV6-5,NA,once,TGTGCCAGCAGGTTACATGCAACTAATGAAAAACTGTTTTTT,CASRLHATNEKLFF
TRBJ2-7,TRBV20-1,NA,NA,TGCAGTGCTAGGTGGCGGAACGAGCAGTACTTC,CSARWRNEQYF
TRBJ2-6,TRBV7-9,NA,NA,TGTGCCAGCAGCGTATTACAGGGATTTGGGGCCAACGTCCTGACTTTC,CASSVLQGFGANVLTF
TRBJ1-1,TRBV19,TRBD1,NA,TGTGCCAGTAGACAATGGGACAGGGGGGTGAACACTGAAGCTTTCTTT,CASRQWDRGVNTEAFF
TRBJ1-1,TRBV19,NA,NA,TGTGCCAGTAGTCGAACTGGACAGACGAACACTGAAGCTTTCTTT,CASSRTGQTNTEAFF
TRBJ1-1,TRBV5-4,TRBD1,NA,TGTGCCAGCAGCTATCCCGGTCTGACAGGGATCGACACTGAAGCTTTCTTT,CASSYPGLTGIDTEAFF
TRBJ2-2,TRBV7-8,NA,NA,TGTGCCAGCAACCAAGCATCCCTTACCGGGGAGCTGTTTTTT,CASNQASLTGELFF
TRBJ1-1,TRBV5-1,NA,once,TGCGCCAGCAGCTTGGTTGTGGGAAACACTGAAGCTTTCTTT,CASSLVVGNTEAFF
TRBJ1-2,TRBV18,TRBD1,NA,TGTGCCAGCTCACCAGGGAAACCCGGACAGGGGGTTAACTATGGCTACACCTTC,CASSPGKPGQGVNYGYTF
TRBJ1-1,TRBV7-9,NA,NA,TGTGCCAGCAGCTCCCGGGTAGAAGGCACTGAAGCTTTCTTT,CASSSRVEGTEAFF
TRBJ2-3,TRBV9,NA,NA,TGTGCCAGCAGCGTAAGTCCCCCCCTTAGCGGCACAGATACGCAGTATTTT,CASSVSPPLSGTDTQYF
TRBJ2-7,TRBV19,TRBD2,NA,TGTGCCAGCACAGGGACTAGCGGGGGTTCCTACGAGCAGTACTTC,CASTGTSGGSYEQYF
TRBJ2-3,TRBV29-1,TRBD1,NA,TGCAGCGTGACCGGGACAGGGGCCTTCACAGATACGCAGTATTTT,CSVTGTGAFTDTQYF
TRBJ2-3,TRBV19,TRBD2,NA,TGTGCCAGTAGTACGGGACTAGTAACAGATACGCAGTATTTT,CASSTGLVTDTQYF
TRBJ2-2,TRBV5-4,TRBD2,NA,TGTGCCAGCAGCCCACCGGCGGGAGGTGGCACCGGGGAGCTGTTTTTT,CASSPPAGGGTGELFF
TRBJ1-2,TRBV28,NA,NA,TGTGCCAGCCACTCACTCTATGGCTACACCTTC,CASHSLYGYTF
TRBJ2-7,TRBV28,NA,medium-sized,TGTGCCAGCAGTTTCGGACTGCACTACGAGCAGTACTTC,CASSFGLHYEQYF
TRBJ2-3,TRBV6-1,TRBD2,once,TGTGCCAGCACTGATAGCGGGTACACAGATACGCAGTATTTT,CASTDSGYTDTQYF
TRBJ2-2,TRBV19,NA,NA,TGTGCCAGTAGTAGAGGACACGCGAACACCGGGGAGCTGTTTTTT,CASSRGHANTGELFF
TRBJ1-2,TRBV25-1,TRBD1,NA,TGTGCCAGCAGTGAAGTCTCAGGGGGCTTGGACTATGGCTACACCTTC,CASSEVSGGLDYGYTF
TRBJ2-3,TRBV4-2,NA,NA,TGTGCCAGCAGCCAAGTCGGTGATGGCGTCACAGATACGCAGTATTTT,CASSQVGDGVTDTQYF
TRBJ2-1,TRBV28,TRBD2,once,TGTGCCAGCAGCCCCGGGACTAGCAGAAATGAGCAGTTCTTC,CASSPGTSRNEQFF
TRBJ2-2,TRBV19,NA,NA,TGTGCCAGTAGTATGTACGGCCTGGCCGGGGAGCTGTTTTTT,CASSMYGLAGELFF
TRBJ2-7,TRBV6-1,NA,NA,TGTGCCAGCAGTGATCACGGTAGCTCCTACGAGCAGTACTTC,CASSDHGSSYEQYF
TRBJ1-5,TRBV7-2,TRBD1,NA,TGTGCCAGCAGCTCCACAGGGGGGCAGCCCCAGCATTTT,CASSSTGGQPQHF
TRBJ2-3,TRBV4-2,TRBD2,NA,TGTGCCAGCAGCCAAGTGACGGGAGGGGGTGTCCCAGATACGCAGTATTTT,CASSQVTGGGVPDTQYF
TRBJ2-3,TRBV29-1,NA,NA,TGCAGCGCCACAGGTGCTAGCACAGATACGCAGTATTTT,CSATGASTDTQYF
TRBJ2-6,TRBV28,TRBD2,NA,TGTGCCAGCAGTTTATCCCAGGGAGCGGGAGGCATCCTCTCTGGGGCCAACGTCCTGACTTTC,CASSLSQGAGGILSGANVLTF
TRBJ1-3,TRBV15,NA,once,TGTGCCACCAGCAGAGATATTGGATCTGGAAACACCATATATTTT,CATSRDIGSGNTIYF
TRBJ1-3,TRBV19,NA,NA,TGTGCCAGTAGCCTTCAGGGCGGCACCTCTGGAAACACCATATATTTT,CASSLQGGTSGNTIYF
TRBJ1-1,TRBV18,NA,NA,TGTGCCAGCTCACCATCTTACCTGAACACTGAAGCTTTCTTT,CASSPSYLNTEAFF
TRBJ2-5,TRBV7-2,TRBD2,NA,TGTGCCAGCAGCTTACGAACTAGCGTTACGTTACAAGAGACCCAGTACTTC,CASSLRTSVTLQETQYF
TRBJ1-4,TRBV7-8,NA,NA,TGTGCCAGCAGCTTAACCCAGATAAATGAAAAACTGTTTTTT,CASSLTQINEKLFF
TRBJ2-1,TRBV7-3,TRBD2,NA,TGTGCCAGCAGCACGAATGGCGGGAGTATGAATGAGCAGTTCTTC,CASSTNGGSMNEQFF
TRBJ2-1,TRBV2,TRBD2,many,TGTGCCAGCAGGGGACTAGCGTCGAGGGATGAGCAGTTCTTC,CASRGLASRDEQFF
TRBJ1-2,TRBV5-1,NA,few,TGCGCCAGCAGCTTGGAGTGGGGGACTAACTATGGCTACACCTTC,CASSLEWGTNYGYTF